These 8 T cell receptor beta chains share one sample of origin, sequenced in a study of blood T cell repertoires in COVID-19. Some clones are missing from TCRdb's copy, which holds only in-frame ones; the method was immunoSEQ multiplex PCR. The sample shows around 150,000 clones, 70% to 90% of them seen only once. Sequenced input: peripheral blood. The receptors were gathered from a human donor in a cohort sampled during active COVID-19.

This chain links TRBV2 with TRBJ2-5; the match to TRBD1 covers 7 bases. Per germline, CDR1 SNHLY and CDR2 FYNNEI. Losses at the gene ends were 5 bases for V and 1 base for J; bases not matched to a gene: 1. This CDR3 has 13 amino acids. CDR3 DNA sequence: TGTGCCAGCAGTTGGACAGGCCAAGAGACCCAGTACTTC. The encoded protein is CASSWTGQETQYF.

This rearrangement joins TRBV20-1 to TRBJ2-7; 14 bases are a match to TRBD2. J was trimmed by 3 bases and V by 5 bases; bases with no gene match: 3. This CDR3 comprises 14 residues. Looked up from germline, CDR1 is DFQATT and CDR2 is SNEGSKA (reference sequence). CDR3 coding DNA: TGCAGTGCTGGTGGGACTAGCGGGAGCTACGAGCAGTACTTC. It is translated as CSAGGTSGSYEQYF.

The chain combines TRBV6-5 with TRBJ1-1; D remains ambiguous. CDR1 MNHEY and CDR2 SVGAGI come from the germline V gene. The V and J ends lost 0 bases and 8 bases respectively, with 13 bases between them. CDR3 length: 14 amino acids. CDR3 sequence reads: CASSYSHGGREAFF. The CDR3 nucleotides read TGTGCCAGCAGTTACTCACATGGTGGGAGGGAAGCTTTCTTT.

This clone was seen only a few times. This chain connects TRBV29-1 to TRBJ2-5, with 7 bases aligning to TRBD2. This CDR3 region has 15 residues. Per germline, CDR1 SQVTM and CDR2 ANQGSEA. Trimming at V came to 2 bases and at J to 0 bases, leaving 6 bases not matched to a gene. In nucleotides, the CDR3 is TGCAGCGTTGAATTGGCTAGCGGCTACCAAGAGACCCAGTACTTC. Residues: CSVELASGYQETQYF.

The gene calls are TRBV25-1 and TRBJ2-5; a possible D gene is TRBD2 (5 bases). There are 15 residues in the CDR3. V was cut by 0 bases and J by 2 bases, with 10 bases left in between. In germline, CDR1 is MGHDK, CDR2 SYGVNS. CDR3 region: CASSEYGGSQETQYF. The CDR3 coding sequence is TGTGCCAGCAGTGAATACGGAGGATCTCAAGAGACCCAGTACTTC. Full variable domain (remainder filled in from reference TRBV25-1 and TRBJ2-5): EADIYQTPRYLVIGTGKKITLECSQTMGHDKMYWYQQDPGMELHLIHYSYGVNSTEKGDLSSESTVSRIRTEHFPLTLESARPSHTSQYLCASSEYGGSQETQYFGPGTRLLVL.

In its sample, this clone was seen a few times. This chain joins TRBV7-9 and TRBJ1-6; D remains ambiguous. V lost 5 bases to trimming and J lost 7 bases, with 15 bases between them. Germline loops: CDR1 SEHNR, CDR2 FQNEAQ (reference sequence). This CDR3 contains 15 residues. The CDR3: CASSEDRAGNSPLHF. Here the CDR3 DNA reads TGTGCCAGCAGCGAGGACCGTGCGGGAAATTCACCCCTCCACTTT.

The chain couples TRBV20-1 to TRBJ2-1, with 12 nucleotides matching TRBD2. This CDR3 spans 15 amino acids. Trimming removed 3 bases from V and 9 bases from J; junction bases left unmatched: 9. Germline CDR1 DFQATT, CDR2 SNEGSKA (reference sequence). CDR3 protein: CSASRLAGGPGEQFF. CDR3 nucleotide sequence: TGCAGTGCTAGTAGGCTAGCGGGGGGGCCAGGTGAGCAGTTCTTC.

This CDR3 is CASSWIAGSSYEQYF. The CDR3 DNA follows: TGTGCCAGCAGCTGGATAGCGGGGAGCTCCTACGAGCAGTACTTC. The chain combines TRBV11-1 with TRBJ2-7; TRBD2 matches 8 bases. Germline CDR1 SGHAT, CDR2 FQDESV (reference sequence). The V gene end was trimmed by 4 bases and the J gene end by 0 bases; junction bases not matched to a gene: 5. The CDR3 runs 15 residues.